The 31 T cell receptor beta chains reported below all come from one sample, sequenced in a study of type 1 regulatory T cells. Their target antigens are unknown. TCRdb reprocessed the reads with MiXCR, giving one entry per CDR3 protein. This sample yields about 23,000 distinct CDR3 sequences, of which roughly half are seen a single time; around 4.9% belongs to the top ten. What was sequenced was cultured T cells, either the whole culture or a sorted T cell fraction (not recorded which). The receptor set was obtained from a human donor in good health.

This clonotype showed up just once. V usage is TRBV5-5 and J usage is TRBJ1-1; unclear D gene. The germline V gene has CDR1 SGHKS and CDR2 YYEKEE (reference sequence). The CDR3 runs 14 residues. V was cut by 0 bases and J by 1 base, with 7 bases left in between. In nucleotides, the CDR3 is TGTGCCAGCAGCTTGGCGACCACGAACACTGAAGCTTTCTTT. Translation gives CASSLATTNTEAFF.

The CDR3 bases are TGTGCCAGCTCCCCAGAACGACTAGCCTACGAGCAGTACTTC. Its translation is CASSPERLAYEQYF. The genes are TRBV18 and TRBJ2-7, with D possibly being TRBD2 (6 bases). Germline V lookup: CDR1 KGHSH, CDR2 LQKENI. Trimming cost V 6 bases and J 2 bases, with 14 bases left between them. The CDR3 consists of 14 residues.

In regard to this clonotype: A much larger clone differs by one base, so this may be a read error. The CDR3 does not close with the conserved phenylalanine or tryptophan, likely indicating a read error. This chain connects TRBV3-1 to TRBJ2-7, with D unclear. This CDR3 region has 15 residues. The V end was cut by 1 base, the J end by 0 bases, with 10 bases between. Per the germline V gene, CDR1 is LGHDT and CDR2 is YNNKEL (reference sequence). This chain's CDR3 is CASSQGPVSSYEQYL. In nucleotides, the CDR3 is TGTGCCAGCAGCCAAGGACCGGTGAGCTCCTACGAGCAGTACCTC.

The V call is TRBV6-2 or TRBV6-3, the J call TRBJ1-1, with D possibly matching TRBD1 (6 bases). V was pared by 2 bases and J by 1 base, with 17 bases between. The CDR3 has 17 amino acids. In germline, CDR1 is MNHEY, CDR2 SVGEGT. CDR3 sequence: CASSYGFLPGANTEAFF. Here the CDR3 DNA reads TGTGCCAGCAGTTACGGATTTTTGCCAGGGGCGAACACTGAAGCTTTCTTT.

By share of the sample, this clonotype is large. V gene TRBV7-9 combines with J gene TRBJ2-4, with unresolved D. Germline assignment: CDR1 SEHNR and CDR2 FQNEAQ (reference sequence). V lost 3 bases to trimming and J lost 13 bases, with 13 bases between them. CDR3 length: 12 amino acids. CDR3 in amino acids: CASSFGFAAQYF. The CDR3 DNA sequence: TGTGCCAGCAGCTTCGGTTTTGCAGCGCAGTACTTC.

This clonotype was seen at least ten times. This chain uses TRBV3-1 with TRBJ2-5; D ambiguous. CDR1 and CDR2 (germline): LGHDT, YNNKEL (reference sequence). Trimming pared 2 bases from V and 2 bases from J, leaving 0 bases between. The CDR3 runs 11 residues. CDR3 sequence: CASSQQETQYF. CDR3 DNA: TGTGCCAGCAGCCAACAAGAGACCCAGTACTTC.

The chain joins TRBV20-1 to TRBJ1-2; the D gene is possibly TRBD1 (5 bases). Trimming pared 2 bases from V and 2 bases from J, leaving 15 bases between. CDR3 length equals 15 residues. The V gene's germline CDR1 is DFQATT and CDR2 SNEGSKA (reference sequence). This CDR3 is CSARNGRGLNYGYTF. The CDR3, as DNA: TGCAGTGCTAGAAATGGAAGGGGCCTGAACTATGGCTACACCTTC.

Here the CDR3 DNA reads TGTGCCAGCAGTTCGTCTTGGACAGCCTCCTATGGCTACACCTTC. Translated: CASSSSWTASYGYTF. This chain uses TRBV6-6 with TRBJ1-2; possible D gene TRBD1, 6 bases. V shed 4 bases and J shed 4 bases, with 16 bases lying between them. Germline CDR1 MNHNY, CDR2 SVGAGI (reference sequence). The CDR3 runs to 15 residues.

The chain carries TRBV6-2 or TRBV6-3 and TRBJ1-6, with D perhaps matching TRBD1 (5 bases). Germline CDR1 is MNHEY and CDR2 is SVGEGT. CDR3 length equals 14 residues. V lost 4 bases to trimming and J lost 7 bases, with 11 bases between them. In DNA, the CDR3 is TGTGCCAGCAGTTGGACAAGGAGAAATTCACCCCTCCACTTT. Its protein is CASSWTRRNSPLHF.

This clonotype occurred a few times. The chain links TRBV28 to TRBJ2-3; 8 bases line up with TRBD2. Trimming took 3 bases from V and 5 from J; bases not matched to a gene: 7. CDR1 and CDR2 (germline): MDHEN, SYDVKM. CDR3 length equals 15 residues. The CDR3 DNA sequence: TGTGCCAGCAGTTTCCCCGGGGGGGCCCAAGATACGCAGTATTTT. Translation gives CASSFPGGAQDTQYF.

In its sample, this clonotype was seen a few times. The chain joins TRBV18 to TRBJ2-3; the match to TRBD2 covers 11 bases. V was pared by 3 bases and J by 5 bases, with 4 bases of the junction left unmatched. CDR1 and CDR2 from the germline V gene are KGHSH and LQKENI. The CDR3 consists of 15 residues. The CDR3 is CASSPDGLAGDTQYF. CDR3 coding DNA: TGTGCCAGCTCACCCGATGGACTAGCGGGAGATACGCAGTATTTT.

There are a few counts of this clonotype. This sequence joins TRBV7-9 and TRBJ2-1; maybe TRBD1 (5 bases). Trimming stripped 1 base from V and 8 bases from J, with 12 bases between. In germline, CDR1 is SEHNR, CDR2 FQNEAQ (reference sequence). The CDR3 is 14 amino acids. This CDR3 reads CASSLGGQGDEQFF. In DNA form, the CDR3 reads TGTGCCAGCAGCTTAGGCGGCCAGGGTGATGAGCAGTTCTTC.

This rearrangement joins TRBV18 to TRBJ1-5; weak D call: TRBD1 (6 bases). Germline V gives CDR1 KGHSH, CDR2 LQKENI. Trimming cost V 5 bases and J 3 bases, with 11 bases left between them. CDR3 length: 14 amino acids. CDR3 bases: TGTGCCAGCTCATCAACAGGGAACAATCAGCCCCAGCATTTT. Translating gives CASSSTGNNQPQHF.

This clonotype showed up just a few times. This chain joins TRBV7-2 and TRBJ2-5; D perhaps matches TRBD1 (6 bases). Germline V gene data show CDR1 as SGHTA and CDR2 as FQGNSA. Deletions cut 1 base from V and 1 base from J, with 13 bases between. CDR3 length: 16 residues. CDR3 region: CASSLGLWGLQETQYF. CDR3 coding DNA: TGTGCCAGCAGCTTAGGTCTCTGGGGGCTCCAAGAGACCCAGTACTTC. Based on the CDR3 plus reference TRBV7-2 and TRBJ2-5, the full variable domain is GAGVSQSPSNKVTEKGKDVELRCDPISGHTALYWYRQSLGQGLEFLIYFQGNSAPDKSGLPSDRFSAERTGGSVSTLTIQRTQQEDSAVYLCASSLGLWGLQETQYFGPGTRLLVL.

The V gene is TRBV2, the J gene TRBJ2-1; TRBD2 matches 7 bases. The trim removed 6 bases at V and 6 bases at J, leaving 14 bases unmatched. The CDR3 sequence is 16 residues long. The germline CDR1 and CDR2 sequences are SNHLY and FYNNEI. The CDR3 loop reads CASRPRPGGIPNEQFF. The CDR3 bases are TGTGCCAGCAGGCCGCGGCCGGGGGGTATTCCCAATGAGCAGTTCTTC. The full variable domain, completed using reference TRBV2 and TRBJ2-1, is EPEVTQTPSHQVTQMGQEVILRCVPISNHLYFYWYRQILGQKVEFLVSFYNNEISEKSEIFDDQFSVERPDGSNFTLKIRSTKLEDSAMYFCASRPRPGGIPNEQFFGPGTRLTVL.

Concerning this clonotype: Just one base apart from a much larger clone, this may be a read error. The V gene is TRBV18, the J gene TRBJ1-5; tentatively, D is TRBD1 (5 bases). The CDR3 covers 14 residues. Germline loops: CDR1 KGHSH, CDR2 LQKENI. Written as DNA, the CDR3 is TGTGCCAGCTCACCGTCCAGGGTTGGGCAGCCCCTGCATTTT. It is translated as CASSPSRVGQPLHF.

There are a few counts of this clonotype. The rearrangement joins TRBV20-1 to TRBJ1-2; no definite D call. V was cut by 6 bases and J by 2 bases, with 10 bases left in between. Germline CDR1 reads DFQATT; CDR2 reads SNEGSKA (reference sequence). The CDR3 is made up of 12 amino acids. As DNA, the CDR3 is TGCAGTGCGCGGACGGAGAACTATGGCTACACCTTC. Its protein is CSARTENYGYTF.

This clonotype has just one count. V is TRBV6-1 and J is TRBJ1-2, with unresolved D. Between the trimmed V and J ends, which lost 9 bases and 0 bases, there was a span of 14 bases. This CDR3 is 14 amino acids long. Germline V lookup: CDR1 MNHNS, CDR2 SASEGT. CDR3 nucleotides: TGTGCCAGTAGAAAGACCGCTTCTAACTATGGCTACACCTTC. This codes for CASRKTASNYGYTF.

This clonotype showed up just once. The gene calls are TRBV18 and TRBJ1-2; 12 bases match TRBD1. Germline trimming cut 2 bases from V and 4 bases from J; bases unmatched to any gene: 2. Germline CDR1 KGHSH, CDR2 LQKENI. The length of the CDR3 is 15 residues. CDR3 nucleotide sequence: TGTGCCAGCTCACCAGGGACAGGGGGCCTCTATGGCTACACCTTC. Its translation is CASSPGTGGLYGYTF.

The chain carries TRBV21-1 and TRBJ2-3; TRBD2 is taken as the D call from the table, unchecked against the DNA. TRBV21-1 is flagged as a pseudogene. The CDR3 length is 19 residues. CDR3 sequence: CASSKSSGGRVGGPDTQYF. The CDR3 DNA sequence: TGTGCCAGCAGCAAATCTAGCGGGGGGCGGGTTGGCGGCCCAGATACGCAGTATTTT.

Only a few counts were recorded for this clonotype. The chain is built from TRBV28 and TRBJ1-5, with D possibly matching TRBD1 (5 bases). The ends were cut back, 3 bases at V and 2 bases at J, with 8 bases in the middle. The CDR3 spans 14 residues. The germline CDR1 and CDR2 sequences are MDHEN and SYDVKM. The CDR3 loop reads CASSFPRGNQPQHF. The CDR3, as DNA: TGTGCCAGCAGTTTTCCCAGGGGCAATCAGCCCCAGCATTTT.

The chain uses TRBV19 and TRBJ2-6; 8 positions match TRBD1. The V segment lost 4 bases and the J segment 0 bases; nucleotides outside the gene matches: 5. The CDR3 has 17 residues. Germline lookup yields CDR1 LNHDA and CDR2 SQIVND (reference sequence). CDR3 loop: CASSTDRGLSGANVLTF. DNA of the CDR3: TGTGCCAGTAGTACCGACAGGGGCCTCTCTGGGGCCAACGTCCTGACTTTC. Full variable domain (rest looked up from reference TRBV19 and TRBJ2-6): DGGITQSPKYLFRKEGQNVTLSCEQNLNHDAMYWYRQDPGQGLRLIYYSQIVNDFQKGDIAEGYSVSREKKESFPLTVTSAQKNPTAFYLCASSTDRGLSGANVLTFGAGSRLTVL.

CDR3 nucleotide sequence: TGTGCCTGGAACAGGGGTCGATACATCGGGGAGCTGTTTTTT. Translation: CAWNRGRYIGELFF. The V call is TRBV30, the J call TRBJ2-2; 7 bases match TRBD1. The CDR3 length is 14 residues. Germline CDR1 and CDR2: GTSNPN and SVGIG (reference sequence). V lost 4 bases, J lost 7 bases, and 9 bases stayed unmatched. Using reference TRBV30 and TRBJ2-2 for the parts outside the CDR3, the full variable domain is SQTIHQWPATLVQPVGSPLSLECTVEGTSNPNLYWYRQAAGRGLQLLFYSVGIGQISSEVPQNLSASRPQDRQFILSSKKLLLSDSGFYLCAWNRGRYIGELFFGEGSRLTVL.

CDR3 sequence (DNA): TGTGCCAGCTCATGGACTAGCGGGGTTCCCACAGATACGCAGTATTTT. It encodes CASSWTSGVPTDTQYF. The chain has TRBV18 and TRBJ2-3, with 12 bases that match TRBD2. The CDR3 is 16 amino acids. Germline trimming cut 5 bases from V and 2 bases from J; bases unmatched to any gene: 5. Per the germline V gene, CDR1 is KGHSH and CDR2 is LQKENI.

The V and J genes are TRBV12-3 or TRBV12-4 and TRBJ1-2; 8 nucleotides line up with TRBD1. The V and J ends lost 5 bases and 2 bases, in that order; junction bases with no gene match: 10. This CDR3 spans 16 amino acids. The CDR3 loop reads CASSLRSGGPNYGYTF. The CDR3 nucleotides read TGTGCCAGCAGTCTAAGATCAGGGGGCCCGAACTATGGCTACACCTTC.

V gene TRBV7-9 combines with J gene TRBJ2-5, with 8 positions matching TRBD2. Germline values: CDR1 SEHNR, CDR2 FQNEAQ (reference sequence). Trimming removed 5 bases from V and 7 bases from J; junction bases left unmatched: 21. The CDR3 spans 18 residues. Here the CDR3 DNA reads TGTGCCAGCAGCCGAGGCATAAGACTAGCGCCCCCCGGGGGGACCCAGTACTTC. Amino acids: CASSRGIRLAPPGGTQYF.

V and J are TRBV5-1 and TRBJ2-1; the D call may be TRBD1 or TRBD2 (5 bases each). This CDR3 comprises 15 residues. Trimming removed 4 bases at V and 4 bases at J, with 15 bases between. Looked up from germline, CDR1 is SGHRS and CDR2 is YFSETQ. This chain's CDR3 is CASSPRSGGYNEQFF. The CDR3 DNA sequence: TGCGCCAGCAGCCCGAGGAGTGGGGGTTACAATGAGCAGTTCTTC.

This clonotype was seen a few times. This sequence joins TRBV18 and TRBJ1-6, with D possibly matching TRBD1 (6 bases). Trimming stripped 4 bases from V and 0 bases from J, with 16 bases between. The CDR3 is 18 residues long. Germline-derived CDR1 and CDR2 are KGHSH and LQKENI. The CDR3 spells CASSRIAQGFSYNSPLHF. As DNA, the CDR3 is TGTGCCAGCTCACGTATTGCACAGGGTTTCTCCTATAATTCACCCCTCCACTTT.

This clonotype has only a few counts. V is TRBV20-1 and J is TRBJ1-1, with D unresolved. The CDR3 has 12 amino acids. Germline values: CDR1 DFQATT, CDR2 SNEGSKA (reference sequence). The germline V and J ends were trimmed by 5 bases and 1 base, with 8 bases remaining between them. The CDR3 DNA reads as TGCAGTGCTTCAGGCGGGAACACTGAAGCTTTCTTT. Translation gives CSASGGNTEAFF.

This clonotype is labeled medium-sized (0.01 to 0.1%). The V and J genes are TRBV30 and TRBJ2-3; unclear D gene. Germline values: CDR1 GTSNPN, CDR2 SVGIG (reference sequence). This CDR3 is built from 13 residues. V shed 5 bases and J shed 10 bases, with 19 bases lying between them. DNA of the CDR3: TGTGCCTGGGGCCCAGACCTCAATGGTCCGCAGTATTTT. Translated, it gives CAWGPDLNGPQYF. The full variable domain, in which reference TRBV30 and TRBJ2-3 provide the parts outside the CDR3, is SQTIHQWPATLVQPVGSPLSLECTVEGTSNPNLYWYRQAAGRGLQLLFYSVGIGQISSEVPQNLSASRPQDRQFILSSKKLLLSDSGFYLCAWGPDLNGPQYFGPGTRLTVL.

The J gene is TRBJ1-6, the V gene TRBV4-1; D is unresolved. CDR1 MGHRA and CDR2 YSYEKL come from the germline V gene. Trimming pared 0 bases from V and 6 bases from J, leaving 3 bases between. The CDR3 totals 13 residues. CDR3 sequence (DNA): TGCGCCAGCAGCCAAGACAGTAATTCACCCCTCCACTTT. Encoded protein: CASSQDSNSPLHF.